These 26 T cell receptor beta chains originate from one sample sequenced in a study of T cell clonality in common variable immunodeficiency. Using immunoSEQ multiplex PCR, the repertoire was profiled, and TCRdb retains in-frame clones only, with some absent. This repertoire holds tens of thousands of clones, and none appear only once. The sequenced material came from peripheral blood mononuclear cells. These receptors were collected from a person aged 18 to 75 in good health.

This clone was picked up a small number of times. The read falls 3 residues short of the CDR3 end, and the missing part is taken from the germline J gene. The genes are TRBV10-2 and TRBJ2-7, with a tentative D call TRBD2 (7 bases). The CDR3 loop spans 13 amino acids. V lost 7 bases, J lost 6 bases, and 16 bases lay in between. CDR1 WSHSY and CDR2 SAAADI come from the germline V gene. CDR3 DNA (partial): TGCGCCAGCATAGGGGGGGGGCCGGGCGAG. The encoded protein is CASIGGGPGE. The whole CDR3 sequence is CASIGGGPGEQYF.

There are many counts of this clone. The read finishes 3 residues shy of the CDR3 end, and the germline J gene is used to complete it. This chain connects TRBV5-4 to TRBJ1-5; D gene uncertain. There are 15 residues in the CDR3. V gave up 1 base and J gave up 2 bases, with 10 bases separating them. CDR1 and CDR2 (germline): SGHNT, YYREEE (reference sequence). This CDR3 is CASSLKGEGNQPQHF. The sequenced part of the CDR3 DNA is TGTGCCAGCAGCTTGAAGGGTGAGGGCAATCAGCCC.

This clone has a count of ten or more. The DNA ends 3 residues before the CDR3 does, and the rest of the CDR3 is filled in from the germline J gene. The genes are TRBV5-1 and TRBJ1-1; no clear D. V was pared by 1 base and J by 3 bases, with 13 bases between. The CDR3 covers 15 residues. Germline-derived CDR1 and CDR2 are SGHRS and YFSETQ. The part of the CDR3 DNA that was read is TGCGCCAGCAGCTTGTCTAGACGGATGGACACTGAA. Residues: CASSLSRRMDTE. The full-length CDR3 reads as CASSLSRRMDTEAFF.

This clone was seen ten or more times. Mismatch with germline at one junction end may stem from a read error. The read is 3 residues too short to cover the CDR3 end, so that end is filled in from the germline J gene. The chain has TRBV29-1 and TRBJ1-1; possibly TRBD1 for D (5 bases). This CDR3 is built from 13 residues. From germline, CDR1 is SQVTM and CDR2 ANQGSEA. CDR3 region: CSVEGRVNTEAFF. The sequenced part of the CDR3 DNA is TGCAGCGTCGAAGGCAGGGTTAACACTGAA.

This clone has a count of ten or more. The read halts 3 residues ahead of the CDR3 end, with the missing end drawn from the germline J gene. The V call is TRBV6-4, the J call TRBJ2-1, with no clear D. Trimming stripped 0 bases from V and 0 bases from J, with 6 bases between. CDR1 MRHNA and CDR2 SNTAGT come from the germline V gene. The CDR3 covers 15 residues. The CDR3 is CASSDSPYSYNEQFF. Partial CDR3 DNA: TGTGCCAGCAGTGACTCCCCGTACTCCTACAATGAG.

The sample holds many counts of this clone. The sequenced fragment ends 3 residues before the CDR3 boundary, so the rest is inferred from the germline J gene. J is TRBJ1-4 and V is TRBV19, with a tentative D call TRBD1 (6 bases). There are 17 residues in the CDR3. V lost 4 bases and J lost 8, with 23 bases in between. Per the germline V gene, CDR1 is LNHDA and CDR2 is SQIVND (reference sequence). This chain's CDR3 is CASSTRQARRLQEKLFF. The DNA read from the CDR3 is TGTGCCAGTAGTACCAGACAGGCGAGGCGACTTCAGGAAAAA.

This clone was detected a few times. This could be a read error, since a much larger clone is one nucleotide away. The CDR3 end is not reached by the read, which stops 3 residues before it; the germline J gene fills it in. The chain couples TRBV5-1 to TRBJ2-3, with 9 bases lining up with TRBD1. Unmatched junction bases numbered 17, after V lost 4 bases and J lost 2 bases. The germline gives CDR1 SGHRS, CDR2 YFSETQ. The CDR3 is 19 amino acids. CDR3 amino acids: CASSVGSDSDRGYTDTQYF. CDR3 DNA, as far as it was read: TGCGCCAGCAGCGTGGGGTCGGACTCGGACAGGGGATACACAGATACG.

This clone was detected many times. The read gets to within 3 residues of the CDR3 end, and the germline J gene fills in the rest. The J gene is TRBJ2-3, the V gene TRBV12-3 or TRBV12-4; TRBD1 aligns across 7 bases. The CDR3 is 13 residues long. J gave up 8 bases and V 3 bases, and 5 bases lay outside the gene matches. The CDR3 DNA, read in part, is TGTGCCAGCAGTTTTGAGGGGGCGGGTACG. The encoded protein is CASSFEGAGT. The full CDR3 is CASSFEGAGTQYF.

This clone has a count of ten or more. The CDR3 extends 3 residues past the end of the read, so its final part is completed from the germline J gene. The chain carries TRBV5-1 and TRBJ1-1; 7 nucleotides agree with TRBD1. J lost 3 bases, V lost 0 bases, and 8 bases had no gene match. CDR3 length equals 16 residues. The germline CDR1 and CDR2 sequences are SGHRS and YFSETQ. The sequenced part of the CDR3 DNA is TGCGCCAGCAGCTTGGAAGGGGAACAGGGGCACACTGAA. Amino acids: CASSLEGEQGHTE. From start to end, the CDR3 is CASSLEGEQGHTEAFF.

This clone occurred many times. The CDR3 end lies 3 residues beyond the end of the read and is filled in from the germline J gene. The chain uses TRBV19 and TRBJ2-7; a weak D match, TRBD1 (6 bases). The length of the CDR3 is 12 residues. Per the germline V gene, CDR1 is LNHDA and CDR2 is SQIVND (reference sequence). Trimming removed 5 bases at V and 3 bases at J, with 8 bases between. The CDR3 here is CASSDRNYEQYF. The part of the CDR3 DNA that was read is TGTGCCAGTAGTGACAGGAACTACGAG.

For this clone: The read falls 3 residues short of the CDR3 end, and the missing part is taken from the germline J gene. The V and J genes are TRBV7-9 and TRBJ2-1, with a weak D call TRBD2 (6 bases). The V and J ends lost 8 bases and 7 bases respectively, with 15 bases between them. From germline, CDR1 is SEHNR and CDR2 FQNEAQ (reference sequence). The CDR3 is 13 residues long. The CDR3 sequence: CASGMWGVNEQFF. The sequenced CDR3 bases are TGTGCCAGCGGAATGTGGGGGGTGAATGAG.

This clone was observed at least ten times. The CDR3 sequence: CASSLGSRRFTEAFF. The sequenced CDR3 bases are TGTGCCAGCAGCTTAGGTTCGCGGCGTTTCACTGAA. The V and J genes are TRBV11-2 and TRBJ1-1; no reliable D call. Read data end 3 residues before the CDR3 end; the end is taken from the germline J gene. Germline loops: CDR1 SGHAT, CDR2 FQNNGV. CDR3 length: 15 amino acids. Trimming took off 1 base at V and 4 bases at J, with 13 bases between the two ends.

This clone was seen many times. Read data end 3 residues before the CDR3 end; the end is taken from the germline J gene. The genes are TRBV18 and TRBJ2-3; D might be TRBD2 (5 bases). V gave up 3 bases and J gave up 6 bases, with 10 bases separating them. The CDR3 totals 13 residues. Germline lookup yields CDR1 KGHSH and CDR2 LQKENI. The CDR3 sequence is CASSPPSLDTQYF. Incomplete CDR3 DNA: TGTGCCAGCTCACCCCCTAGCTTGGATACG.

This clone was recorded many times. CDR3 DNA (partial): TGTGCCATCAGTGAGTCGAGGACAGGAAACACCGGGGAG. It is translated as CAISESRTGNTGE. The whole CDR3 region reads CAISESRTGNTGELFF. The chain links TRBV10-3 to TRBJ2-2; 7 positions match TRBD1. The read terminates 3 residues ahead of where the CDR3 ends, so the germline J gene completes it. V lost 0 bases and J lost 2; bases outside the gene matches: 3. The CDR3 length is 16 residues. Per the germline V gene, CDR1 is ENHRY and CDR2 is SYGVKD.

This clone has at least ten counts. The CDR3 extends 3 residues past the end of the read, so its final part is completed from the germline J gene. V and J are TRBV6-2 or TRBV6-3 and TRBJ2-7; 7 positions agree with TRBD2. V lost 9 bases and J lost 3; bases outside the gene matches: 5. CDR1 and CDR2 from the germline V gene are MNHEY and SVGEGT. The CDR3 spans 12 residues. This CDR3 is CARLGGDYEQYF. The part of the CDR3 DNA that was read is TGTGCCAGATTGGGGGGGGACTACGAG.

This clone has at least ten counts. The read terminates 3 residues before the CDR3 end, so the remaining end is supplied by the germline J gene. V and J are TRBV14 and TRBJ1-6, with a possible D match to TRBD1 (5 bases). Germline CDR1 reads SGHDN; CDR2 reads FVKESK. This CDR3 is built from 15 residues. The V end was cut by 3 bases, the J end by 1 base, with 7 bases between. CDR3 sequence: CASSQGGSYNSPLHF. The covered CDR3 bases are TGTGCCAGCAGCCAGGGGGGTTCCTATAATTCACCC.

This clone came up many times. CDR3 DNA, as far as it was read: TGTGCCAGCAGCTTAAAGGGGTTTGGCGATGAG. Amino acids: CASSLKGFGDE. In full, the CDR3 reads CASSLKGFGDEQFF. The chain joins TRBV7-2 to TRBJ2-1; D possibly corresponds to TRBD1 (5 bases). The DNA ends 3 residues before the CDR3 does, and the rest of the CDR3 is filled in from the germline J gene. Germline CDR1 and CDR2: SGHTA and FQGNSA. Trimming stripped 2 bases from V and 8 bases from J, with 13 bases between. CDR3 length: 14 residues.

This clone has a count of ten or more. The CDR3 extends 3 residues past the end of the read, so its final part is completed from the germline J gene. This chain joins TRBV20-1 and TRBJ1-6; 9 bases fit TRBD1. The CDR3 spans 13 residues. Germline V gene data show CDR1 as DFQATT and CDR2 as SNEGSKA (reference sequence). Trimming at V came to 6 bases and at J to 7 bases, leaving 4 bases not matched to a gene. CDR3 DNA (partial): TGCAGTGCACCCGACAGGGGGAATTCACCC. The encoded protein is CSAPDRGNSP. The entire CDR3 protein reads CSAPDRGNSPLHF.

Many counts were recorded for this clone. The CDR3 end falls 3 residues outside the read, so it is completed with the germline J gene. V gene TRBV14 combines with J gene TRBJ2-1; D perhaps matches TRBD2 (6 bases). Germline CDR1 and CDR2: SGHDN and FVKESK. The CDR3 has 15 amino acids. V lost 0 bases to trimming and J lost 9 bases, with 15 bases between them. This CDR3 is CASSQEAGRFGEQFF. The sequenced part of the CDR3 DNA is TGTGCCAGCAGCCAAGAGGCAGGGAGGTTCGGTGAG.

This clone was picked up many times. The sequenced fragment ends 3 residues before the CDR3 boundary, so the rest is inferred from the germline J gene. This chain connects TRBV29-1 to TRBJ2-1; D is unclear. The V gene lost 0 bases and the J gene lost 2 bases, with 8 bases spanning the gap. Germline lookup yields CDR1 SQVTM and CDR2 ANQGSEA. The CDR3 runs to 14 residues. The covered CDR3 bases are TGCAGCGTTGAAGAACAGCTAACCTACAATGAG. This translates into CSVEEQLTYNE. The full CDR3 protein is CSVEEQLTYNEQFF.

There are many counts of this clone. The read gets to within 3 residues of the CDR3 end, and the germline J gene fills in the rest. V and J are TRBV7-9 and TRBJ2-7, with 11 bases identical to TRBD1. The trim removed 7 bases at V and 3 bases at J, leaving 8 bases unmatched. The CDR3 is 15 residues long. The germline CDR1 and CDR2 sequences are SEHNR and FQNEAQ (reference sequence). CDR3 amino acids: CASIRTGTGGYEQYF. Incomplete CDR3 DNA: TGTGCCAGCATTAGGACCGGGACAGGGGGCTACGAG.

This clone was counted ten times or more. Read sequence stops 3 residues before the CDR3 end, and the germline J gene provides the missing end. This rearrangement joins TRBV20-1 to TRBJ2-3, with TRBD1 as a possible D gene (5 bases). Germline CDR1 reads DFQATT; CDR2 reads SNEGSKA (reference sequence). The CDR3 covers 13 residues. V dropped 6 bases and J dropped 6 bases, with 16 bases sitting between them. CDR3 DNA, as far as it was read: TGCAGTGCCCCTTGGAGTGGGGCTGATACG. It yields the protein CSAPWSGADT. The full CDR3 protein is CSAPWSGADTQYF.

Ten or more counts support this clone. The read ends 3 residues shy of where the CDR3 ends; the end is completed using the germline J gene. This chain uses TRBV20-1 with TRBJ2-7; 9 nucleotides agree with TRBD1. J was trimmed by 5 bases and V by 5 bases; bases with no gene match: 10. This CDR3 has 14 residues. In germline, CDR1 is DFQATT, CDR2 SNEGSKA (reference sequence). The CDR3 here is CSARPGQGFHEQYF. The sequenced part of the CDR3 DNA is TGCAGTGCTCGACCGGGACAGGGATTTCACGAG.

This clone was seen only a few times. The DNA ends 3 residues before the CDR3 does, and the rest of the CDR3 is filled in from the germline J gene. The V call is TRBV20-1, the J call TRBJ1-6; D remains unclear. Trimming took 3 bases from V and 9 from J, leaving 6 bases between them. The germline gives CDR1 DFQATT, CDR2 SNEGSKA (reference sequence). This CDR3 has 11 amino acids. The CDR3 bases that were read are TGCAGTGCTAGTGAGGTTTCACCC. Its protein is CSASEVSP. The whole CDR3 is CSASEVSPLHF.

As for this clone: The CDR3 is cut off 3 residues early in the read; its end comes from the germline J gene. This chain links TRBV10-2 with TRBJ2-1; a possible D gene is TRBD2 (7 bases). Germline CDR1 WSHSY, CDR2 SAAADI. The CDR3 length is 12 residues. Trimming pared 8 bases from V and 6 bases from J, leaving 11 bases between. The DNA read from the CDR3 is TGCGCCAGCGGGGGGGCGGGCAATGAG. Encoded protein: CASGGAGNE. In full, the CDR3 is CASGGAGNEQFF.

At least ten counts were recorded for this clone. The CDR3 extends 3 residues past the end of the read, so its final part is completed from the germline J gene. This rearrangement joins TRBV2 to TRBJ2-7; 7 positions match TRBD1. Looked up from germline, CDR1 is SNHLY and CDR2 is FYNNEI. V shed 7 bases and J 3 bases; nucleotides not matched to a gene: 9. The CDR3 has 14 residues. The CDR3: CASKLDRSNYEQYF. Partial CDR3 DNA: TGTGCCAGCAAATTGGACAGGAGTAACTACGAG.